A selection of T cell receptor beta chains follows, all from one sample in a study of neurological immune-mediated disorders. TCRdb processed the 5' RACE reads anew with MiXCR; each CDR3 protein has one entry. This table has roughly 75,000 distinct CDR3 sequences, roughly 13% appearing once. The sample taken for sequencing was PBMCs. The source is a female donor with HTLV-1-associated myelopathy (HAM/TSP). Both conserved end residues are part of each CDR3. The D gene is left open where the match is weak. Expanded clones get a size class; other rows say once, few or many, or leave the size out.

d_call: NA
v_call: TRBV15
j_call: TRBJ1-4
clone_size: many
cdr3_length: 15
cdr3_aa: CATSFYGQQGEKLFF
cdr3_nt: TGTGCCACCAGCTTCTACGGACAGCAGGGGGAAAAACTGTTTTTT

d_call: NA
v_call: TRBV9
j_call: TRBJ2-6
clone_size: many
cdr3_length: 17
cdr3_aa: CASSALGQGGGANVLTF
cdr3_nt: TGTGCCAGCAGCGCCCTTGGTCAGGGTGGTGGGGCCAACGTCCTGACTTTC

d_call: TRBD1
v_call: TRBV5-4
j_call: TRBJ2-7
clone_size: few
cdr3_length: 13
cdr3_aa: CASSSRDRNEQYF
cdr3_nt: TGTGCCAGCAGCAGCCGGGACAGAAACGAGCAGTACTTC

d_call: NA
v_call: TRBV15
j_call: TRBJ1-1
clone_size: many
cdr3_length: 13
cdr3_aa: CATSRDYNTEAFF
cdr3_nt: TGTGCTACCAGCAGAGATTACAACACTGAAGCTTTCTTT

d_call: NA
v_call: TRBV12-3/TRBV12-4
j_call: TRBJ1-2
clone_size: few
cdr3_length: 18
cdr3_aa: CASSPSPEEGQGTYGYTF
cdr3_nt: TGTGCCAGCAGTCCAAGCCCCGAAGAAGGCCAGGGTACCTATGGCTACACCTTC

d_call: TRBD1
v_call: TRBV5-1
j_call: TRBJ2-1
clone_size: few
cdr3_length: 18
cdr3_aa: CASSPNPAGTGGVNEQFF
cdr3_nt: TGCGCCAGCAGTCCCAACCCCGCCGGGACAGGGGGCGTCAATGAGCAGTTCTTC

d_call: TRBD2
v_call: TRBV4-2
j_call: TRBJ2-1
clone_size: many
cdr3_length: 17
cdr3_aa: CASSPRTSGGGISEQFF
cdr3_nt: TGTGCCAGCAGCCCCCGGACTAGCGGGGGGGGGATTAGTGAGCAGTTCTTC

d_call: NA
v_call: TRBV20-1
j_call: TRBJ2-5
clone_size: medium-sized
cdr3_length: 14
cdr3_aa: CSASRRVGQETQYF
cdr3_nt: TGCAGTGCTAGTAGGCGGGTCGGCCAAGAGACCCAGTACTTC

d_call: NA
v_call: TRBV14
j_call: TRBJ1-1
clone_size: many
cdr3_length: 15
cdr3_aa: CASSQEREVVREAFF
cdr3_nt: TGTGCCAGCAGCCAAGAAAGGGAAGTTGTCCGAGAAGCTTTCTTT

d_call: TRBD2
v_call: TRBV7-2
j_call: TRBJ2-1
clone_size: many
cdr3_length: 17
cdr3_aa: CASSLIAAASGGRKVFF
cdr3_nt: TGTGCCAGCAGCTTAATCGCTGCGGCTTCGGGGGGGCGAAAGGTTTTCTTC

d_call: TRBD1
v_call: TRBV27
j_call: TRBJ2-7
clone_size: many
cdr3_length: 13
cdr3_aa: CASSADRGYEQYF
cdr3_nt: TGTGCCAGCAGTGCCGACAGGGGCTACGAGCAGTACTTC

d_call: NA
v_call: TRBV5-6
j_call: TRBJ2-5
clone_size: once
cdr3_length: 14
cdr3_aa: CASSLLGVGETQYF
cdr3_nt: TGTGCCAGCAGCTTGTTAGGGGTTGGCGAGACCCAGTACTTC

d_call: NA
v_call: TRBV12-3/TRBV12-4
j_call: TRBJ2-2
clone_size: many
cdr3_length: 15
cdr3_aa: CASTPGTYNTGELFF
cdr3_nt: TGTGCCAGCACCCCCGGGACTTATAACACCGGGGAGCTGTTTTTT

d_call: NA
v_call: TRBV5-1
j_call: TRBJ1-1
clone_size: many
cdr3_length: 13
cdr3_aa: CASSLGGTPKAFF
cdr3_nt: TGCGCCAGCAGCCTTGGCGGGACACCTAAAGCTTTCTTT

d_call: NA
v_call: TRBV5-5
j_call: TRBJ2-5
clone_size: many
cdr3_length: 14
cdr3_aa: CASKAGQLQETQYF
cdr3_nt: TGTGCAAGCAAGGCGGGACAGCTACAAGAGACCCAGTACTTC

d_call: TRBD2
v_call: TRBV9
j_call: TRBJ2-7
clone_size: few
cdr3_length: 17
cdr3_aa: CASSEGTGGGASYEQYF
cdr3_nt: TGTGCCAGCAGCGAGGGAACTGGCGGGGGGGCCTCCTACGAGCAGTACTTC

d_call: NA
v_call: TRBV7-3
j_call: TRBJ2-2
clone_size: many
cdr3_length: 13
cdr3_aa: CASAQTNTGELFF
cdr3_nt: TGTGCCAGCGCGCAGACGAACACCGGGGAGCTGTTTTTT

d_call: TRBD2
v_call: TRBV20-1
j_call: TRBJ2-5
clone_size: many
cdr3_length: 15
cdr3_aa: CSASPASGNQETQYF
cdr3_nt: TGCAGTGCTAGTCCGGCTAGCGGAAACCAAGAGACCCAGTACTTC

d_call: NA
v_call: TRBV5-1
j_call: TRBJ2-7
clone_size: many
cdr3_length: 13
cdr3_aa: CASSLTGDTEQYF
cdr3_nt: TGCGCCAGCAGCTTAACGGGAGATACCGAGCAGTACTTC

d_call: TRBD2
v_call: TRBV7-7
j_call: TRBJ2-3
clone_size: many
cdr3_length: 16
cdr3_aa: CASSFKRGGFTDTQYF
cdr3_nt: TGTGCCAGCAGCTTTAAGCGGGGGGGTTTCACAGATACGCAGTATTTT

d_call: NA
v_call: TRBV6-1
j_call: TRBJ2-1
clone_size: many
cdr3_length: 11
cdr3_aa: CASTQGRPPDF
cdr3_nt: TGTGCCAGCACCCAGGGGAGGCCACCGGACTTC

d_call: NA
v_call: TRBV19
j_call: TRBJ2-7
clone_size: NA
cdr3_length: 15
cdr3_aa: CASSIKGGELDEQYF
cdr3_nt: TGTGCCAGTAGTATAAAGGGGGGAGAACTCGACGAGCAGTACTTC

d_call: NA
v_call: TRBV28
j_call: TRBJ1-2
clone_size: many
cdr3_length: 13
cdr3_aa: CASSLGGGRGYTF
cdr3_nt: TGTGCCAGCAGCTTAGGGGGAGGACGAGGCTACACCTTC

d_call: NA
v_call: TRBV19
j_call: TRBJ1-2
clone_size: many
cdr3_length: 11
cdr3_aa: CASSILYGYTF
cdr3_nt: TGTGCCAGTAGTATACTGTATGGCTACACCTTC

d_call: NA
v_call: TRBV20-1
j_call: TRBJ1-1
clone_size: many
cdr3_length: 10
cdr3_aa: CSHHGTEAFF
cdr3_nt: TGCAGTCATCATGGGACTGAAGCTTTCTTT

d_call: TRBD1
v_call: TRBV18
j_call: TRBJ2-6
clone_size: NA
cdr3_length: 15
cdr3_aa: CASTGTGPGANVLTF
cdr3_nt: TGTGCCAGCACCGGGACAGGGCCCGGGGCCAACGTCCTGACTTTC

d_call: TRBD2
v_call: TRBV5-1
j_call: TRBJ2-3
clone_size: many
cdr3_length: 16
cdr3_aa: CASSLGSGAGTDTQYF
cdr3_nt: TGCGCCAGCAGCTTGGGGAGCGGGGCAGGCACAGATACGCAGTATTTT

d_call: NA
v_call: TRBV6-5
j_call: TRBJ2-2
clone_size: many
cdr3_length: 15
cdr3_aa: CASSLVFKGTGELFF
cdr3_nt: TGTGCCAGCAGTCTGGTATTTAAGGGGACCGGGGAGCTGTTTTTT

d_call: NA
v_call: TRBV7-2
j_call: TRBJ2-2
clone_size: NA
cdr3_length: 19
cdr3_aa: CASPLPGGRIWGLAWELFF
cdr3_nt: TGTGCCAGCCCACTCCCCGGGGGCAGGATCTGGGGTCTGGCCTGGGAGCTGTTTTTT

d_call: NA
v_call: TRBV20-1
j_call: TRBJ1-5
clone_size: many
cdr3_length: 12
cdr3_aa: CSAVRGIQPQHF
cdr3_nt: TGCAGTGCGGTAAGGGGAATTCAGCCCCAGCATTTT

d_call: NA
v_call: TRBV2
j_call: TRBJ2-5
clone_size: few
cdr3_length: 12
cdr3_aa: CASSSRGETQYF
cdr3_nt: TGTGCCAGCAGTAGCAGGGGAGAGACCCAGTACTTC

d_call: NA
v_call: TRBV6-6
j_call: TRBJ2-3
clone_size: NA
cdr3_length: 16
cdr3_aa: CASTQRQKGHADTQYF
cdr3_nt: TGTGCCAGCACCCAAAGACAGAAGGGACACGCAGATACGCAGTATTTT

d_call: NA
v_call: TRBV5-1
j_call: TRBJ2-3
clone_size: NA
cdr3_length: 15
cdr3_aa: CASSLSAALTDTQYF
cdr3_nt: TGCGCCAGCAGCTTGTCCGCTGCCTTGACAGATACGCAGTATTTT

d_call: NA
v_call: TRBV20-1
j_call: TRBJ2-7
clone_size: many
cdr3_length: 13
cdr3_aa: CSAKTPWDYEQYF
cdr3_nt: TGCAGTGCTAAGACCCCCTGGGACTACGAGCAGTACTTC

d_call: NA
v_call: TRBV9
j_call: TRBJ1-2
clone_size: many
cdr3_length: 14
cdr3_aa: CASSVDPGDYGYTF
cdr3_nt: TGTGCCAGCAGCGTAGACCCAGGGGACTATGGCTACACCTTC

d_call: NA
v_call: TRBV3-1
j_call: TRBJ2-3
clone_size: many
cdr3_length: 16
cdr3_aa: CASSQALGLGTDTQYF
cdr3_nt: TGTGCCAGCAGCCAAGCGTTGGGTTTGGGCACAGATACGCAGTATTTT

d_call: TRBD1
v_call: TRBV5-1
j_call: TRBJ2-5
clone_size: NA
cdr3_length: 16
cdr3_aa: CTSSFGRGQGGETQYF
cdr3_nt: TGCACCAGCAGCTTTGGCAGGGGGCAAGGCGGAGAGACCCAGTACTTC

d_call: NA
v_call: TRBV12-3/TRBV12-4
j_call: TRBJ2-2
clone_size: NA
cdr3_length: 16
cdr3_aa: CASSLAGMANTGELFF
cdr3_nt: TGTGCCAGCAGTTTAGCGGGGATGGCGAACACCGGGGAGCTGTTTTTT

d_call: TRBD1
v_call: TRBV10-3
j_call: TRBJ1-5
clone_size: NA
cdr3_length: 14
cdr3_aa: CAISARTGDQHQHF
cdr3_nt: TGTGCCATCAGTGCAAGGACAGGGGATCAGCACCAGCATTTT

d_call: NA
v_call: TRBV6-6
j_call: TRBJ1-1
clone_size: many
cdr3_length: 14
cdr3_aa: CASSYSSGGTEAFF
cdr3_nt: TGTGCCAGCAGTTACTCGTCGGGGGGCACTGAAGCTTTCTTT

d_call: NA
v_call: TRBV7-2
j_call: TRBJ2-7
clone_size: NA
cdr3_length: 20
cdr3_aa: CASSLATSALSGAGLREQYF
cdr3_nt: TGTGCCAGCAGCTTAGCTACCTCCGCCTTGTCGGGGGCGGGACTGCGGGAGCAGTACTTC

d_call: TRBD1
v_call: TRBV28
j_call: TRBJ2-7
clone_size: many
cdr3_length: 15
cdr3_aa: CASISGTASSYEQYF
cdr3_nt: TGTGCCAGCATATCCGGGACAGCCTCCTCCTACGAGCAGTACTTC

d_call: TRBD1
v_call: TRBV6-5
j_call: TRBJ1-3
clone_size: many
cdr3_length: 16
cdr3_aa: CASRNIDRGDGNTIYF
cdr3_nt: TGTGCCAGCAGAAACATTGACAGGGGAGATGGAAACACCATATATTTT

d_call: NA
v_call: TRBV29-1
j_call: TRBJ2-1
clone_size: many
cdr3_length: 14
cdr3_aa: CSVEHWRRYNEQFF
cdr3_nt: TGCAGCGTTGAGCATTGGCGTCGCTACAATGAGCAGTTCTTC

d_call: NA
v_call: TRBV6-5
j_call: TRBJ2-2
clone_size: NA
cdr3_length: 15
cdr3_aa: CASSWAGARTGELFF
cdr3_nt: TGTGCCAGCAGTTGGGCTGGGGCCCGTACCGGGGAGCTGTTTTTT

d_call: NA
v_call: TRBV7-9
j_call: TRBJ2-7
clone_size: many
cdr3_length: 14
cdr3_aa: CASSLGKQGHEQYF
cdr3_nt: TGTGCCAGCAGCTTGGGGAAGCAGGGCCACGAGCAGTACTTC

d_call: TRBD1
v_call: TRBV4-1
j_call: TRBJ2-2
clone_size: many
cdr3_length: 18
cdr3_aa: CASSQDTTMGQGLGELFF
cdr3_nt: TGCGCCAGCAGCCAAGATACAACGATGGGACAGGGCTTAGGGGAGCTGTTTTTT

d_call: NA
v_call: TRBV6-1
j_call: TRBJ2-2
clone_size: many
cdr3_length: 13
cdr3_aa: CASSWGIDGELFF
cdr3_nt: TGTGCCAGCAGTTGGGGGATAGACGGGGAGCTGTTTTTT

d_call: TRBD1
v_call: TRBV4-1
j_call: TRBJ1-6
clone_size: many
cdr3_length: 15
cdr3_aa: CASSQEATGRSPLHF
cdr3_nt: TGCGCCAGCAGCCAAGAGGCGACAGGGAGGTCACCCCTCCACTTT